Sequencing of this TCR beta chain was carried out in a study of cytomegalovirus exposure and HLA in healthy donors. The study's findings and limits: An analysis was carried out at a later point. It showed that HLA-associated TCR beta chains were more clonally expanded than equally common non-associated chains.

Germline values: CDR1 SGHTS, CDR2 YDEGEE. After removal of 4 bases from V and 10 bases from J, the junction contained 11 bases not matched to a gene. This CDR3 spans 14 amino acids. A remark on this clone: What it binds is not known.

The donors (healthy individuals) were bone marrow donors. PCR amplification relied on 60 Vbeta primers (plus 13 Jbeta primers). Repertoires were generated with immunoSEQ multiplex PCR, while TCRdb's copy carries only in-frame clones and drops some. The sample yields about 200,000 clones, around 85% seen once. The chain is built from TRBV5-8 and TRBJ2-4; 7 bases are a match to TRBD1. The clonotype originates from a man aged 45-65 years in good health and CMV-seronegative. Sequenced input: PBMCs. CDR3 loop: CASSDRQGTRIQYF. The CDR3 DNA reads TGTGCCAGCAGCGATAGACAGGGTACGAGAATTCAGTACTTC.